These T cell receptor beta chains were read from a single sample in a study of read filtering for tumor transcriptome and immune sequencing. MiXCR, applied by TCRdb to the reads, yields one record per CDR3 protein. The sample comprises about 58,000 distinct CDR3 sequences, over 9% of which are singletons, and approximately 16% rests with the top ten. The sequenced material came from a population of CD138-negative cells sorted from bone marrow. These receptors all come from a donor at least 40 years old with multiple myeloma. The CDR3 runs from the conserved cysteine through the conserved F or W. A D gene is named only where the DNA matches it firmly. Size is omitted from some rows. Given values are once, few, many or a class for expanded clones.

d_call	v_call	cdr3_length	j_call	clone_size	cdr3_aa	cdr3_nt
-	TRBV5-1	14	TRBJ2-3	many	CASSIQPSTDTQYF	TGCGCCAGCAGCATCCAACCGAGCACAGATACGCAGTATTTT
-	TRBV20-1	13	TRBJ1-5	many	CSARVLDNQPQHF	TGCAGTGCTAGAGTCTTGGACAATCAGCCCCAGCATTTT
-	TRBV6-5	16	TRBJ1-6	many	CASSTTASSYNSPLHF	TGTGCCAGCAGCACGACAGCGAGCTCCTATAATTCACCCCTCCACTTT
TRBD2	TRBV10-1	16	TRBJ2-1	many	CASSAGLAGNYNEQFF	TGCGCCAGCAGTGCTGGGCTAGCGGGGAACTACAATGAGCAGTTCTTC
-	TRBV29-1	14	TRBJ1-1	many	CSTNSPGIGTEAFF	TGCAGCACAAACTCCCCAGGGATTGGAACTGAAGCTTTCTTT
-	TRBV6-6	17	TRBJ2-2	many	CASSYSGGVANTGELFF	TGTGCCAGCAGTTACTCGGGCGGGGTCGCGAACACCGGGGAGCTGTTTTTT
-	TRBV5-6	14	TRBJ2-7	many	CASSYVAGVVEQYF	TGTGCCAGCAGCTATGTGGCAGGGGTAGTCGAGCAGTACTTC
-	TRBV9	13	TRBJ2-7	many	CASSDRVKGEQYF	TGTGCCAGCAGCGACAGGGTCAAGGGAGAGCAGTACTTC
-	TRBV7-2	13	TRBJ2-5	many	CASSPTGIETQYF	TGTGCCAGCAGCCCAACAGGGATTGAGACCCAGTACTTC
-	TRBV20-1	14	TRBJ1-1	few	CSAPWAAVNTEAFF	TGCAGTGCTCCCTGGGCGGCAGTGAACACTGAAGCTTTCTTT
-	TRBV6-5	14	TRBJ1-5	many	CASSYSWGRQPQHF	TGTGCCAGCAGTTACTCCTGGGGTCGGCAGCCCCAGCATTTT
-	TRBV18	15	TRBJ1-3	few	CASSPPTQGRNTIYF	TGTGCCAGCTCACCACCGACCCAGGGGAGAAACACCATATATTTT
-	TRBV5-1	14	TRBJ2-3	few	CASSLMTSTDTQYF	TGCGCCAGCAGCTTAATGACTAGCACAGATACGCAGTATTTT
TRBD1	TRBV6-2/TRBV6-3	13	TRBJ2-5	few	CASTRTGEETQYF	TGTGCCAGCACCCGGACAGGGGAAGAGACCCAGTACTTC
-	TRBV7-3	13	TRBJ1-5	many	CASSLRGNQPQHF	TGTGCCAGCAGCTTAAGAGGAAATCAGCCCCAGCATTTT
TRBD1	TRBV5-1	17	TRBJ1-2	many	CASSFRDRGRSDYGYTF	TGCGCCAGCAGCTTCCGGGACAGGGGGCGTAGCGACTATGGCTACACCTTC
-	TRBV12-3/TRBV12-4	16	TRBJ2-2	many	CASSLLRTRNTGELFF	TGTGCCAGCAGTTTACTGCGGACAAGGAACACCGGGGAGCTGTTTTTT
TRBD1	TRBV29-1	14	TRBJ2-5	many	CSVEDRAGQETQYF	TGCAGCGTTGAGGACAGGGCGGGCCAAGAGACCCAGTACTTC
-	TRBV7-9	11	TRBJ2-5	few	CASSRGETQYF	TGTGCCAGCAGCCGCGGTGAGACCCAGTACTTC
-	TRBV6-6	14	TRBJ2-2	many	CASPRSGNTGELFF	TGTGCCAGCCCACGCAGCGGAAACACCGGGGAGCTGTTTTTT
-	TRBV29-1	12	TRBJ2-3	-	CSVKVSGETQYF	TGCAGCGTTAAAGTTTCCGGTGAAACGCAGTATTTT
-	TRBV7-9	13	TRBJ2-1	many	CASSPSADNEQFF	TGTGCCAGCAGCCCCTCCGCGGACAATGAGCAGTTCTTC
-	TRBV5-1	15	TRBJ2-1	many	CASSPEGIVGNEQFF	TGCGCCAGCAGCCCTGAAGGGATAGTAGGCAATGAGCAGTTCTTC
-	TRBV11-2	16	TRBJ1-5	many	CASSLGAFNPDQPQHF	TGTGCCAGCAGCTTAGGTGCCTTCAATCCCGATCAGCCCCAGCATTTT
-	TRBV6-2/TRBV6-3	16	TRBJ2-2	many	CASSTAGRPNTGELFF	TGTGCCAGCAGTACGGCCGGACGCCCGAACACCGGGGAGCTGTTTTTT